This is a list of T cell receptor beta chains from one sample in a study of cytomegalovirus exposure and HLA in healthy donors. TCRdb's table, derived via immunoSEQ multiplex PCR, lists solely in-frame clones and lacks some. The sample features some 82,000 clones, with around 1.1% in its top ten. Sequenced material: PBMCs. The receptors come from a woman in her thirties in good health and CMV-seronegative. CDR3s include the opening cysteine and the closing phenylalanine or tryptophan. Fields, in order: J gene, V gene, D gene, CDR3 DNA, CDR3 protein. D genes are given only for firm matches.

j_gene: TRBJ2-1
v_gene: TRBV29-1
d_gene: TRBD2
CDR3nt: TGCAGCGTTGTCCGCGGGGGGGCGGTTAGGGAGCAGTTCTTC
CDR3aa: CSVVRGGAVREQFF

j_gene: TRBJ2-4
v_gene: TRBV6-7
d_gene: .
CDR3nt: TGTGCCACCAAGGGGGGGGCCTCGACCAAAAACATTCAGTACTTC
CDR3aa: CATKGGASTKNIQYF

j_gene: TRBJ2-3
v_gene: TRBV30
d_gene: TRBD1
CDR3nt: TGTGCCTGGAGTGTAAAATTGGGCAGGGGGTCCGCAGATACGCAGTATTTT
CDR3aa: CAWSVKLGRGSADTQYF

j_gene: TRBJ2-7
v_gene: TRBV30
d_gene: TRBD1
CDR3nt: TGTGCCTGGAGTACAGGGGGAGGCAGCTACGAGCAGTACTTC
CDR3aa: CAWSTGGGSYEQYF

j_gene: TRBJ2-1
v_gene: TRBV6-1
d_gene: TRBD2
CDR3nt: TGTGCCAGCACTAAAGCGGGGGGACCCGACAATGAGCAGTTCTTC
CDR3aa: CASTKAGGPDNEQFF

j_gene: TRBJ2-1
v_gene: TRBV29-1
d_gene: TRBD2
CDR3nt: TGCAGCGTTCCTGGACTAGAGACTGTTGAGCAGTTCTTC
CDR3aa: CSVPGLETVEQFF

j_gene: TRBJ2-1
v_gene: TRBV27
d_gene: TRBD2
CDR3nt: TGTGCCAGCAGGGCAGCGGGAGGTCCGAATGAGCAGTTCTTC
CDR3aa: CASRAAGGPNEQFF

j_gene: TRBJ2-1
v_gene: TRBV5-1
d_gene: .
CDR3nt: TGCGCCAGCAGTAGGATAGCGATCGATGAGCAGTTCTTC
CDR3aa: CASSRIAIDEQFF

j_gene: TRBJ2-3
v_gene: TRBV19
d_gene: .
CDR3nt: TGTGCCAGTAGGCCTACTAGCTCGGGGGCAGATACGCAGTATTTT
CDR3aa: CASRPTSSGADTQYF

j_gene: TRBJ2-7
v_gene: TRBV11-2
d_gene: .
CDR3nt: TGTGCCAGCAGCTTAGAGAGGACAAGATCTTTGGGGCAGTACTTC
CDR3aa: CASSLERTRSLGQYF

j_gene: TRBJ1-4
v_gene: TRBV5-8
d_gene: TRBD1
CDR3nt: TGTGCCAGCAGCTTGGGGACAGGGGGCGGTGAAAAACTGTTTTTT
CDR3aa: CASSLGTGGGEKLFF

j_gene: TRBJ2-2
v_gene: TRBV5-1
d_gene: TRBD1
CDR3nt: TGCGCCAGCAGCTTGGTTGCGACAGGGGATACCGGGGAGCTGTTTTTT
CDR3aa: CASSLVATGDTGELFF

j_gene: TRBJ1-2
v_gene: TRBV5-6
d_gene: TRBD1
CDR3nt: TGTGCCAGCAGCTTGGGGGACAGTGGTAGCTATGGCTACACCTTC
CDR3aa: CASSLGDSGSYGYTF

j_gene: TRBJ2-7
v_gene: TRBV2
d_gene: TRBD2
CDR3nt: TGTGCCAGCAGCGATGGACTAGCGGGAGTCTCCTACGAGCAGTACTTC
CDR3aa: CASSDGLAGVSYEQYF

j_gene: TRBJ1-2
v_gene: TRBV6-5
d_gene: .
CDR3nt: TGTGCCAGCAGTTTGTCGTTGGTTGTAGGGAGCTATGGCTACACCTTC
CDR3aa: CASSLSLVVGSYGYTF

j_gene: TRBJ1-2
v_gene: TRBV7-8
d_gene: .
CDR3nt: TGTGCCAGCAGCCGAGAGACGCCTCGGGATGGCTACACCTTC
CDR3aa: CASSRETPRDGYTF

j_gene: TRBJ1-2
v_gene: TRBV11-2
d_gene: .
CDR3nt: TGTGCCAGCAGCCCCGGTATAACCAGGGATTATGGCTACACCTTC
CDR3aa: CASSPGITRDYGYTF

j_gene: TRBJ1-6
v_gene: TRBV4-1
d_gene: .
CDR3nt: TGCGCCAGCAGCCCCGGTAGACAGTCAAATTCACCCCTCCACTTT
CDR3aa: CASSPGRQSNSPLHF

j_gene: TRBJ2-7
v_gene: TRBV6-1
d_gene: TRBD1
CDR3nt: TGTGCCAGCAGGGTGACAGGGGCTTCCGGCGAGCAGTACTTC
CDR3aa: CASRVTGASGEQYF

j_gene: TRBJ1-1
v_gene: TRBV6-5
d_gene: TRBD1
CDR3nt: TGTGCCAGCAGTGCCTGGACAGGGGGTACTGAAGCTTTCTTT
CDR3aa: CASSAWTGGTEAFF

j_gene: TRBJ1-6
v_gene: TRBV9
d_gene: TRBD1
CDR3nt: TGTGCCAGCAGCGGGCCGACAGGGCCTAATTCACCCCTCCACTTT
CDR3aa: CASSGPTGPNSPLHF

j_gene: TRBJ1-5
v_gene: TRBV4-2
d_gene: TRBD1
CDR3nt: TGTGCCAGCAGCCAAGATCATTGGCAAAGGACAGGGGCCGATTATCAGCCCCAGCATTTT
CDR3aa: CASSQDHWQRTGADYQPQHF

j_gene: TRBJ1-1
v_gene: TRBV5-6
d_gene: .
CDR3nt: TGTGCCAGCAACGGCCGGGTGAACACTGAAGCTTTCTTT
CDR3aa: CASNGRVNTEAFF

j_gene: TRBJ1-3
v_gene: TRBV28
d_gene: TRBD1
CDR3nt: TGTGCCAGCAGTTCCGGGACAGGTTACTCTGGAAACACCATATATTTT
CDR3aa: CASSSGTGYSGNTIYF

j_gene: TRBJ1-1
v_gene: TRBV19
d_gene: .
CDR3nt: TGTGCCAGTAGTACCACAGGGATCACTGAAGCTTTCTTT
CDR3aa: CASSTTGITEAFF

j_gene: TRBJ2-5
v_gene: TRBV7-2
d_gene: TRBD1
CDR3nt: TGTGCCAGCAGCGCGGGGACAGGGATTGCGGAGACCCAGTACTTC
CDR3aa: CASSAGTGIAETQYF

j_gene: TRBJ2-7
v_gene: TRBV30
d_gene: TRBD1
CDR3nt: TGTGCCTGGACCGTCGGGGGCAGGGGGCACGGGAGGCAGTACTTC
CDR3aa: CAWTVGGRGHGRQYF

j_gene: TRBJ1-1
v_gene: TRBV30
d_gene: .
CDR3nt: TGTGCCTGGAGGGAGGGGAACACTGAAGCTTTCTTT
CDR3aa: CAWREGNTEAFF

j_gene: TRBJ2-4
v_gene: TRBV11-2
d_gene: .
CDR3nt: TGTGCCAGCAGCCGTAGAGGAGAAAACGACATTCAGTACTTC
CDR3aa: CASSRRGENDIQYF

j_gene: TRBJ2-2
v_gene: TRBV6-5
d_gene: .
CDR3nt: TGTGCCAGCAGTTACACGTCAGGGACCGGGGAGCTGTTTTTT
CDR3aa: CASSYTSGTGELFF

j_gene: TRBJ1-6
v_gene: TRBV30
d_gene: .
CDR3nt: TGTGCCTGGAGTGTTTGGGGGGGAAATTCACCCCTCCACTTT
CDR3aa: CAWSVWGGNSPLHF

j_gene: TRBJ1-1
v_gene: TRBV4-1
d_gene: .
CDR3nt: TGCGCCAGCAGCCAAGCCTTAATGAACACTGAAGCTTTCTTT
CDR3aa: CASSQALMNTEAFF

j_gene: TRBJ2-3
v_gene: TRBV2
d_gene: TRBD2
CDR3nt: TGTGCCAGCAGTGAGGGTAGCGGGGGGGGCTCGTTGAGAACGCAGTATTTT
CDR3aa: CASSEGSGGGSLRTQYF

j_gene: TRBJ1-1
v_gene: TRBV18
d_gene: .
CDR3nt: TGTGCCAGCTCACGGCGGGGCGAGGGGTACACTGAAGCTTTCTTT
CDR3aa: CASSRRGEGYTEAFF

j_gene: TRBJ1-1
v_gene: TRBV5-1
d_gene: TRBD1
CDR3nt: TGCGCCAGCAGCTCGGGACAGGGCATGAACACTGAAGCTTTCTTT
CDR3aa: CASSSGQGMNTEAFF

j_gene: TRBJ2-7
v_gene: TRBV15
d_gene: TRBD1
CDR3nt: TGTGCCACCAGCTCCCGGACAGGGGTGAACGAGCAGTACTTC
CDR3aa: CATSSRTGVNEQYF

j_gene: TRBJ1-2
v_gene: TRBV19
d_gene: .
CDR3nt: TGTGCCAGTAGTATAGGGGAGGACAACTATGGCTACACCTTC
CDR3aa: CASSIGEDNYGYTF

j_gene: TRBJ2-3
v_gene: TRBV4-2
d_gene: .
CDR3nt: TGTGCCAGCAGCCAAGATAAGCCCCTAGCGTGGGGCACAGATACGCAGTATTTT
CDR3aa: CASSQDKPLAWGTDTQYF

j_gene: TRBJ1-1
v_gene: TRBV5-4
d_gene: .
CDR3nt: TGTGCCAGCAGCTCCTACAGGCAAAGGGCTTTCTTT
CDR3aa: CASSSYRQRAFF

j_gene: TRBJ1-1
v_gene: TRBV4-2
d_gene: .
CDR3nt: TGTGCCAGCAGACCAAAACGTACAGGGAACACTGAAGCTTTCTTT
CDR3aa: CASRPKRTGNTEAFF

j_gene: TRBJ1-1
v_gene: TRBV7-8
d_gene: .
CDR3nt: TGTGCCAGCAGCTTAGCGGGACTGGCGGGGAACACTGAAGCTTTCTTT
CDR3aa: CASSLAGLAGNTEAFF

j_gene: TRBJ1-5
v_gene: TRBV27
d_gene: .
CDR3nt: TGTGCCAGCAGTTTCGCCGGGTCTAATCAGCCCCAGCATTTT
CDR3aa: CASSFAGSNQPQHF

j_gene: TRBJ2-7
v_gene: TRBV4-1
d_gene: .
CDR3nt: TGCGCCAGCAGCCATTTTCCGGGGGATCAGGGAACGGGGGAGCAGTACTTC
CDR3aa: CASSHFPGDQGTGEQYF

j_gene: TRBJ1-1
v_gene: TRBV30
d_gene: .
CDR3nt: TGTGCCTGGAGAGCGGCAAACACTGAAGCTTTCTTT
CDR3aa: CAWRAANTEAFF

j_gene: TRBJ2-1
v_gene: TRBV29-1
d_gene: TRBD2
CDR3nt: TGCAGCGTTGAAGGGCCTAGCGGGAGAATCGGCAATGAGCAGTTCTTC
CDR3aa: CSVEGPSGRIGNEQFF

j_gene: TRBJ1-2
v_gene: TRBV11-2
d_gene: .
CDR3nt: TGTGCCAGCAGCTCTGGGGTAGGGGCCCACTATGGCTACACCTTC
CDR3aa: CASSSGVGAHYGYTF

j_gene: TRBJ2-7
v_gene: TRBV23-1
d_gene: TRBD1
CDR3nt: TGCGCCAGCAGTGCAGGGGGCGAGCAGTACTTC
CDR3aa: CASSAGGEQYF

j_gene: TRBJ1-1
v_gene: TRBV6-1
d_gene: .
CDR3nt: TGTGCCAGCAGGGTAACACAATTCACTGAAGCTTTCTTT
CDR3aa: CASRVTQFTEAFF

j_gene: TRBJ2-6
v_gene: TRBV5-1
d_gene: TRBD2
CDR3nt: TGCGCCAGCAGCTTCGGGGGGGCTGGGGCCAACGTCCTGACTTTC
CDR3aa: CASSFGGAGANVLTF

j_gene: TRBJ2-7
v_gene: TRBV28
d_gene: TRBD1
CDR3nt: TGTGCCAGCAGGCCTACCGGGACAGGATACGAGCAGTACTTC
CDR3aa: CASRPTGTGYEQYF

j_gene: TRBJ1-1
v_gene: TRBV4-2
d_gene: TRBD1
CDR3nt: TGTGCCAGCAGCCAAGATGGACCGGGACAGATGAACACTGAAGCTTTCTTT
CDR3aa: CASSQDGPGQMNTEAFF

j_gene: TRBJ2-5
v_gene: TRBV7-9
d_gene: .
CDR3nt: TGTGCCAGCAGCTCATTGGAGGGCCACCGGGAGACCCAGTACTTC
CDR3aa: CASSSLEGHRETQYF

j_gene: TRBJ1-2
v_gene: TRBV27
d_gene: .
CDR3nt: TGTGCCAGCAAAAGGCCCGGGAAAGGCTATGGCTACACCTTC
CDR3aa: CASKRPGKGYGYTF

j_gene: TRBJ1-2
v_gene: TRBV5-1
d_gene: .
CDR3nt: TGCGCCAGCAGCGTCAGTGGGGACTCGTCGAGCTACACCTTC
CDR3aa: CASSVSGDSSSYTF